The following is a T cell receptor (beta chain) sequence with its context. Its antigen is currently not known. Per-nucleotide qualities are absent, and no much larger clonotype sits a single base away. This sample was taken from a study of blood T cell repertoires in COVID-19 (TCRdb year 2020). In terms of the full investigation: The collaborator samples originated in the United States, Italy and Spain and spanned the acute and convalescent phases of COVID-19. The prospective study material was composed of cDNA or gDNA derived from T cells, B-cell-depleted T cells, or PBMCs. Deeply sampled blood TCRbeta repertoires from subjects exposed to, actively infected with, or recovered from COVID-19 were included in the dataset. The repertoires were released in a freely available public database meant as a resource for research on the immune response to SARS-CoV-2. The samples were drawn from the first 160 participants of the ongoing ImmuneRACE study and from 1,254 subjects provided by 6 global collaborators. Nearly every sample came with metadata listing a de-identified subject ID, COVID-19 status, age in years and sex. HLA class I and class II types, where available, came from metadata supplied by the sample provider rather than from assay-based typing. What the work shows at the level of the full study, not this receptor alone: How much clinical and demographic metadata was included differed by source and by participant, and the metadata was provided uncurated.

The germline V gene (reference sequence) yields SEHNR for CDR1 and FQNEAQ for CDR2. The CDR3, cysteine through phenylalanine, is 13 amino acids long. Just CDR3 DNA is preserved here, 39 bases in frame from base 1. Here V drops 7 bases and J drops 11 bases, and the junction holds 8 bases not matched to any gene. The collaborating institutions used their own protocols to collect whole blood in K2EDTA tubes. For TCRbeta analysis, collaborators shipped samples in one of three forms: frozen whole blood, isolated PBMCs, or DNA extracted from either of those sample types. The immunoSEQ Assay, a bias-controlled multiplex PCR, was used to amplify TCRbeta CDR3 regions from genomic DNA. As for the authors' bioinformatics: The number of nucleated cells in each sample was estimated from the amplification of reference gene primers within the assay. To quantify the absolute abundance of each unique TCRbeta CDR3 rearrangement, sequence reads were collapsed and filtered. Productive Simpson clonality was computed per sample as the square root of Simpson's diversity index over productive rearrangements. The immuneACCESS repertoire file appears here via TCRdb, limited to in-frame rearrangements. These files lack a portion of the clones; in checked studies, under half of the deficit traces to unresolved V genes, and the cause of the others is not known. V and J calls and clone size come straight from that table; D and trimming were deduced from the DNA. The sample table lists about 220,000 clones, 84% of them with a count of one. The ten largest clonotypes hold 9.7% of the sample.

The source is a man aged 50-59 years with active or convalescent COVID-19. The sequencing sample was made of peripheral blood. Recombination connected TRBV7-9 to TRBJ1-6, with TRBD1 identical over 7 junction bases. The CDR3 region reads CASTVGTETPLHF. The DNA sequence is TGTGCCAGCACGGTCGGGACAGAGACACCCCTCCACTTT.